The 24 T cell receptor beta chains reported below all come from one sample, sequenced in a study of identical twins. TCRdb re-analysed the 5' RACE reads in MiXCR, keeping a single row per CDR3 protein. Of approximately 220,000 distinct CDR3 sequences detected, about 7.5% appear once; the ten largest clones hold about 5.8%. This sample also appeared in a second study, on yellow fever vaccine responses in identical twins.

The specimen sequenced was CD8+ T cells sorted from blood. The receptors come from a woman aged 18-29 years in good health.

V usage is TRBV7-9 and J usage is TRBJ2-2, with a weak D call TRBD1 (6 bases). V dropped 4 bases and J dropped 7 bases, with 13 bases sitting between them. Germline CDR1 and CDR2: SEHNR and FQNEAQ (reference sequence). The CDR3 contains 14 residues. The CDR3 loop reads CASSYNRDIGELFF. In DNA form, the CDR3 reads TGTGCCAGCAGCTACAACAGGGATATCGGGGAGCTGTTTTTT.

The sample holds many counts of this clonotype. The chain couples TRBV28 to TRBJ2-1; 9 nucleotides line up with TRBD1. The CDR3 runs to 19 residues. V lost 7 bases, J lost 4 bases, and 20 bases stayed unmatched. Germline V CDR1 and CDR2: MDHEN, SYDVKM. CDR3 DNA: TGTGCCAGCAAAAGCGAGGCCGCCCGCGACAGGGGGTTTTACAATGAGCAGTTCTTC. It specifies CASKSEAARDRGFYNEQFF.

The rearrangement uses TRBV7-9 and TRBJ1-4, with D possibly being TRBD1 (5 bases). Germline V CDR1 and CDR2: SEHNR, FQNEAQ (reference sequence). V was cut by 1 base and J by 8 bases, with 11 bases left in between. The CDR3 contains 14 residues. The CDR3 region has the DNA TGTGCCAGCAGCTTAGTCCAGGGATGGGAAAAACTGTTTTTT. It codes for CASSLVQGWEKLFF.

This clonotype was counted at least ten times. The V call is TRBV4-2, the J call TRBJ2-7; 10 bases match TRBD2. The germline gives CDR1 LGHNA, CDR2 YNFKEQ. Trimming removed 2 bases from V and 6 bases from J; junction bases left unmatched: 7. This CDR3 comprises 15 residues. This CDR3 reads CASSQLAGDIAEQYF. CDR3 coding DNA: TGTGCCAGCAGCCAACTAGCGGGAGATATCGCCGAGCAGTACTTC.

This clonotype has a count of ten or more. The CDR3 sequence: CASSITPGYEQYF. For the CDR3, the DNA is TGTGCCAGTAGTATAACCCCAGGCTACGAGCAGTACTTC. The rearrangement uses TRBV19 and TRBJ2-7; D remains unclear. The CDR3 runs 13 residues. With 2 bases removed from V and 3 bases from J, the gap between germline ends came to 8 bases. Germline-derived CDR1 and CDR2 are LNHDA and SQIVND (reference sequence).

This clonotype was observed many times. The CDR3 spells CASSPFAPPGGNTEAFF. The CDR3 region has the DNA TGTGCCAGCAGTCCCTTCGCGCCCCCAGGGGGGAACACTGAAGCTTTCTTT. The gene calls are TRBV12-3 or TRBV12-4 and TRBJ1-1; 7 bases line up with TRBD1. Germline trimming cut 5 bases from V and 1 base from J; bases unmatched to any gene: 13. The CDR3 runs to 17 residues.

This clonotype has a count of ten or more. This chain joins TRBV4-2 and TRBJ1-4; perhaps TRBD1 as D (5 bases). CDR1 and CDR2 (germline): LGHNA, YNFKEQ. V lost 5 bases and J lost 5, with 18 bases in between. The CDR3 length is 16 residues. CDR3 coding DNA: TGTGCCAGCAGCTCAAAATCTGGGGACGGAAATGAAAAACTGTTTTTT. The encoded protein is CASSSKSGDGNEKLFF.

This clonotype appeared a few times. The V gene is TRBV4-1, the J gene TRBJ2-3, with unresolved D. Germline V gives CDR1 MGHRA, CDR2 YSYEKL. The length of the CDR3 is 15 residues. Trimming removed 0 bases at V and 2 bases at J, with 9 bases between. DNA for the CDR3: TGCGCCAGCAGCCAAGATCGATCAGTCACAGATACGCAGTATTTT. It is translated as CASSQDRSVTDTQYF.

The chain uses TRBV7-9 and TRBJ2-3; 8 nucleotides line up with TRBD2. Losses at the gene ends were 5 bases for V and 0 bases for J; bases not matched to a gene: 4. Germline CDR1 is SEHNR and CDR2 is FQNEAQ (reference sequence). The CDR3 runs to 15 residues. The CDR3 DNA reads TGTGCCAGCAGCCCGGGGGGGGGGAGCACAGATACGCAGTATTTT. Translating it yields CASSPGGGSTDTQYF.

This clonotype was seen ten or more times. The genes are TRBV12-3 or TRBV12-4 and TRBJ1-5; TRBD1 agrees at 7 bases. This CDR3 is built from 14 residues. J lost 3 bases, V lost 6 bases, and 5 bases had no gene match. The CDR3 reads CASSETGSNQPQHF. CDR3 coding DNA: TGTGCCAGCAGCGAGACAGGGTCCAATCAGCCCCAGCATTTT.

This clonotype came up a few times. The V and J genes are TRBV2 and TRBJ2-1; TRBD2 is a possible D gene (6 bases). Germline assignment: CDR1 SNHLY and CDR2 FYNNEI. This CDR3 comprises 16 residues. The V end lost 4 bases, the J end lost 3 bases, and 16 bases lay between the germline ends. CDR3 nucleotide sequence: TGTGCCAGCAGTGTAACGCGGGAAGACCACTACAATGAGCAGTTCTTC. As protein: CASSVTREDHYNEQFF.

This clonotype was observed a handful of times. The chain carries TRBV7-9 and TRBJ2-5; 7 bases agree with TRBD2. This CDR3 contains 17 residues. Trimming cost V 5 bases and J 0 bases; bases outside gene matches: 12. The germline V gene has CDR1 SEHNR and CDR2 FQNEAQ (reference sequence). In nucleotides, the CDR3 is TGTGCCAGCAGCACCCCCGCGGGAGCGGGTCACCAAGAGACCCAGTACTTC. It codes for CASSTPAGAGHQETQYF.

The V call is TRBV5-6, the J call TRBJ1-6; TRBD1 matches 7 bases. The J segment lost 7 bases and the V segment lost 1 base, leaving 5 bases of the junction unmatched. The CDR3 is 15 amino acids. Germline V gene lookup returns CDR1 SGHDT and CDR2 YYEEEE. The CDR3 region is CASSLLGTVNSPLHF. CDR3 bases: TGTGCCAGCAGCTTGTTGGGGACAGTCAATTCACCCCTCCACTTT.

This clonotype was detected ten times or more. CDR3 bases: TGTGCCAGCAAGGAAGCGGGAAACTATGGCTACACCTTC. It specifies CASKEAGNYGYTF. V gene TRBV28 combines with J gene TRBJ1-2; D gene ambiguous. This CDR3 comprises 13 residues. Trimming shortened V by 7 bases and J by 2 bases, and 11 bases separated the two germline ends. Germline V gene data show CDR1 as MDHEN and CDR2 as SYDVKM.

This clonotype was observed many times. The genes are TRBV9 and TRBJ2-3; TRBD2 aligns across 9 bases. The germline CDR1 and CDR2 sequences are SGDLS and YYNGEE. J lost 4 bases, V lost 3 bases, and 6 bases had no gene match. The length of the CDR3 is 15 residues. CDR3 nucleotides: TGTGCCAGCAGCGCTAGCGGGAAGGTTTCAGATACGCAGTATTTT. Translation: CASSASGKVSDTQYF.

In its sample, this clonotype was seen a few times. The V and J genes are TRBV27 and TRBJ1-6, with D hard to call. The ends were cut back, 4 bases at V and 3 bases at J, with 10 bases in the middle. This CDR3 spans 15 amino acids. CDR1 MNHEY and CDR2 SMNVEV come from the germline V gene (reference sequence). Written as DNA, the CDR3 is TGTGCCAGCAGTTCCAAAAGGGTCTATAATTCACCCCTCCACTTT. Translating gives CASSSKRVYNSPLHF.

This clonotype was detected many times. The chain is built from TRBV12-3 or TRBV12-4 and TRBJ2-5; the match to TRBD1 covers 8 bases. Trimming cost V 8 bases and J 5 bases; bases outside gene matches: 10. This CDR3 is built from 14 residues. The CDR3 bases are TGTGCCAGCGGACTCAGGGGGCATCGCGAGACCCAGTACTTC. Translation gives CASGLRGHRETQYF.

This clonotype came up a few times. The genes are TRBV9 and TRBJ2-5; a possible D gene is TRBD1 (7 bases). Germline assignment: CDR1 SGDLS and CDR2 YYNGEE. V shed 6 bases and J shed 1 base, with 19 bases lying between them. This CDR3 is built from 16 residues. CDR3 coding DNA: TGTGCCAGCAATCGTTGGGGGGACAGCCCCCAAGAGACCCAGTACTTC. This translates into CASNRWGDSPQETQYF.

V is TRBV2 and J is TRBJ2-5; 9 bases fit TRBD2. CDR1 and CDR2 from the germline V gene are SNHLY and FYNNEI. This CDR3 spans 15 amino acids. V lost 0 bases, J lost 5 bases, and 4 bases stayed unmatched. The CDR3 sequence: CASSEARGGRETQYF. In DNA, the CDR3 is TGTGCCAGCAGTGAAGCGCGGGGGGGCCGGGAGACCCAGTACTTC.

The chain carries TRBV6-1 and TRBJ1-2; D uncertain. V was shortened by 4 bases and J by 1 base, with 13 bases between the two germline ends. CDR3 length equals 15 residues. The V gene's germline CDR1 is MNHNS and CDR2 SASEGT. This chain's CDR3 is CASSVVLGSNYGYTF. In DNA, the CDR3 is TGTGCCAGCAGTGTGGTTTTAGGGAGTAACTATGGCTACACCTTC.

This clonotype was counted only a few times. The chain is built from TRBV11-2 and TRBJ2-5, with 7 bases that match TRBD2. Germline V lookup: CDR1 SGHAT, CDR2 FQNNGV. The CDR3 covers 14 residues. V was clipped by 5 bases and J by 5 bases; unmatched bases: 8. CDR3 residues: CASSASGVRETQYF. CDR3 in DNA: TGTGCCAGCAGCGCGAGCGGGGTACGGGAGACCCAGTACTTC.

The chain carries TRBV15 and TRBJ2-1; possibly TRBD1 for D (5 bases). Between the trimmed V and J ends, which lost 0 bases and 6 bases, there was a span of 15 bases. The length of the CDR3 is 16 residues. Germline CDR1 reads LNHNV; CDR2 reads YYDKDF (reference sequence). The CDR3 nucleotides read TGTGCCACCAGCAGAGATCCGGGCAGGGTAGGCAATGAGCAGTTCTTC. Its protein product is CATSRDPGRVGNEQFF.

CDR3 loop: CASSLLSSGGLFYNEQFF. The CDR3 nucleotides read TGTGCCAGCAGCTTACTCTCGAGCGGGGGATTATTTTACAATGAGCAGTTCTTC. This chain connects TRBV11-2 to TRBJ2-1, with TRBD2 matching over 8 bases. Germline CDR1 reads SGHAT; CDR2 reads FQNNGV. The CDR3 is 18 amino acids. V lost 2 bases to trimming and J lost 4 bases; unmatched junction nucleotides: 13.

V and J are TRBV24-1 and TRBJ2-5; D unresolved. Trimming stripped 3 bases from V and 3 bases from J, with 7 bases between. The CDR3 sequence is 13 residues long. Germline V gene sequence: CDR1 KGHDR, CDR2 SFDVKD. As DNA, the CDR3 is TGTGCCACCAGTGATCCTGGGAAAGAGACCCAGTACTTC. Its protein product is CATSDPGKETQYF.